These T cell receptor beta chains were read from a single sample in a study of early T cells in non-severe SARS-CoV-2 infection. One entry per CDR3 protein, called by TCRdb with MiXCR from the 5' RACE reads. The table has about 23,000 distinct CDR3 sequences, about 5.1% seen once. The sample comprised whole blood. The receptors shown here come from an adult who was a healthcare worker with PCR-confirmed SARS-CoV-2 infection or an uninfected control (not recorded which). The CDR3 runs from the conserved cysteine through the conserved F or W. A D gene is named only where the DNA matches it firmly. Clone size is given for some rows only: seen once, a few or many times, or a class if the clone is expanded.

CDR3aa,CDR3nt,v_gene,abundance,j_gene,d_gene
CSVGSTYNEQFF,TGCAGCGTTGGATCCACTTACAATGAGCAGTTCTTC,TRBV29-1,many,TRBJ2-1,-
CASSLPRTSGGETQYF,TGTGCCAGCAGCTTACCTAGGACTAGCGGGGGAGAGACCCAGTACTTC,TRBV7-9,many,TRBJ2-5,TRBD2
CATELAGANEQFF,TGTGCCACCGAACTAGCGGGAGCCAATGAGCAGTTCTTC,TRBV10-3,-,TRBJ2-1,TRBD2
CATGVTTDTQYF,TGTGCCACCGGGGTGACCACAGATACGCAGTATTTT,TRBV24-1,-,TRBJ2-3,-
CASSDLLETQYF,TGTGCCAGCAGTGACCTACTTGAGACCCAGTACTTC,TRBV2,many,TRBJ2-5,-
CASTPDGIQETQYF,TGTGCCAGCACCCCCGACGGGATCCAAGAGACCCAGTACTTC,TRBV12-3/TRBV12-4,many,TRBJ2-5,-
CSATLGTDDIYEQYF,TGCAGTGCTACGCTCGGGACCGATGACATCTACGAGCAGTACTTC,TRBV20-1,many,TRBJ2-7,-
CASSHGQGGRTDTQYF,TGTGCCAGCAGTCATGGACAGGGGGGACGCACAGATACGCAGTATTTT,TRBV6-6,-,TRBJ2-3,TRBD1
CASSKHSYNEQFF,TGTGCCAGCAGTAAACACTCCTACAATGAGCAGTTCTTC,TRBV11-2,many,TRBJ2-1,-
CASSTDNEQFF,TGTGCCAGCAGTACGGACAATGAGCAGTTCTTC,TRBV12-3/TRBV12-4,many,TRBJ2-1,-
CASSFFPTGMPYEQYF,TGTGCCAGCAGCTTTTTCCCGACAGGGATGCCCTACGAGCAGTACTTC,TRBV7-6,-,TRBJ2-7,TRBD1
CASSYEETQYF,TGTGCCAGCAGCTACGAAGAGACCCAGTACTTC,TRBV7-2,-,TRBJ2-5,-
CATSDFRVGANVLTF,TGTGCCACCAGTGATTTCCGGGTTGGGGCCAACGTCCTGACTTTC,TRBV24-1,many,TRBJ2-6,-
CASSERRSSYNEQFF,TGTGCCAGCAGTGAACGTCGGAGCTCCTACAATGAGCAGTTCTTC,TRBV25-1,many,TRBJ2-1,-
CASSQPPGQGEEKLFF,TGTGCCAGCAGTCAGCCGCCGGGACAGGGGGAAGAAAAACTGTTTTTT,TRBV28,many,TRBJ1-4,TRBD1
CASSVDYTDTQYF,TGTGCCAGCAGTGTAGACTACACAGATACGCAGTATTTT,TRBV6-4,few,TRBJ2-3,-
CASSHPGQSYNEQFF,TGCGCCAGCAGCCATCCGGGACAGTCCTACAATGAGCAGTTCTTC,TRBV5-1,-,TRBJ2-1,TRBD1
CASRSTGESPYNEQFF,TGTGCCAGCAGAAGTACAGGGGAAAGCCCCTACAATGAGCAGTTCTTC,TRBV6-5,many,TRBJ2-1,TRBD1
CSAGPGQGKDNEQFF,TGCAGCGCTGGTCCCGGACAGGGGAAAGACAATGAGCAGTTCTTC,TRBV29-1,many,TRBJ2-1,TRBD1
CASSSGTSDQETQYF,TGTGCCAGCAGCTCCGGGACTAGCGACCAAGAGACCCAGTACTTC,TRBV7-3,few,TRBJ2-5,TRBD2
CASSPKTGAIYGYTF,TGTGCCAGCAGCCCGAAAACAGGGGCTATCTATGGCTACACCTTC,TRBV6-5,many,TRBJ1-2,TRBD1
CASSQGAKGAGGANVLTF,TGCGCCAGCAGCCAAGGGGCCAAAGGGGCAGGTGGGGCCAACGTCCTGACTTTC,TRBV4-3,many,TRBJ2-6,-
CASSLGWGLGTDTQYF,TGTGCCAGCAGCTTAGGGTGGGGACTCGGCACAGATACGCAGTATTTT,TRBV7-8,medium-sized,TRBJ2-3,-
CASSQEGGRSDTQYF,TGCGCCAGCAGCCAAGAGGGGGGCCGGTCAGATACGCAGTATTTT,TRBV4-3,many,TRBJ2-3,-
CSARNDMTIAKNIQYF,TGCAGTGCTAGGAACGACATGACTATAGCCAAAAACATTCAGTACTTC,TRBV20-1,many,TRBJ2-4,-
CSGPGQGGYIQYF,TGCAGTGGGCCGGGACAGGGGGGATACATTCAGTACTTC,TRBV20-1,-,TRBJ2-4,TRBD1
CASSLEDSYNSPLHF,TGTGCCAGCAGCTTAGAAGACAGTTATAATTCACCCCTCCACTTT,TRBV11-2,-,TRBJ1-6,-
CASSSFLAGERDTQYF,TGTGCCAGCAGTTCTTTCCTAGCGGGAGAGCGAGATACGCAGTATTTT,TRBV6-5,many,TRBJ2-3,TRBD2
CASSLEGSYNSPLHF,TGTGCCAGCAGCTTAGAAGGATCCTATAATTCACCCCTCCACTTT,TRBV7-2,few,TRBJ1-6,-
CASSRVVGRTGVYNEQFF,TGTGCCAGCAGTAGAGTCGTTGGACGGACAGGGGTTTACAATGAGCAGTTCTTC,TRBV6-5,many,TRBJ2-1,TRBD1
CSVEGIAETNTGELFF,TGCAGCGTTGAAGGGATAGCGGAGACGAACACCGGGGAGCTGTTTTTT,TRBV29-1,many,TRBJ2-2,-
CASRQGMNNQPQHF,TGTGCCAGCAGACAGGGGATGAATAATCAGCCCCAGCATTTT,TRBV28,many,TRBJ1-5,TRBD1
CASSSRSGEDSNQPQHF,TGTGCCAGCAGCTCTCGTTCAGGGGAAGATAGCAATCAGCCCCAGCATTTT,TRBV5-6,many,TRBJ1-5,-
CASSLHPAGDNEQFF,TGCGCCAGCAGCCTTCACCCGGCAGGGGACAATGAGCAGTTCTTC,TRBV4-3,large,TRBJ2-1,-
CASSFSLVSGSQRGNEQFF,TGTGCCAGCAGTTTTTCATTGGTGAGCGGGAGTCAACGGGGCAATGAGCAGTTCTTC,TRBV12-3/TRBV12-4,many,TRBJ2-1,TRBD2
CASSQGVLDHYGYTF,TGCGCCAGCAGCCAAGGGGTCTTGGATCACTATGGCTACACCTTC,TRBV4-3,many,TRBJ1-2,-
CASSIGQPNTGELFF,TGTGCCAGTAGTATAGGCCAGCCGAACACCGGGGAGCTGTTTTTT,TRBV19,many,TRBJ2-2,-
CASSLTQSEQYF,TGTGCCAGCAGCTTAACGCAAAGCGAGCAGTACTTC,TRBV5-6,many,TRBJ2-7,-
CAISERGNEQYF,TGTGCCATCAGTGAGAGAGGGAACGAGCAGTACTTC,TRBV10-3,-,TRBJ2-7,-
CAIRDGLESYEQYF,TGTGCCATCAGGGACGGACTAGAGTCCTACGAGCAGTACTTC,TRBV10-3,many,TRBJ2-7,TRBD2
CASSSAGYTGELFF,TGCGCCAGCAGCTCTGCGGGGTACACCGGGGAGCTGTTTTTT,TRBV5-1,many,TRBJ2-2,-
CASSDSQGADTQYF,TGTGCCAGCAGTGACTCCCAGGGGGCAGATACGCAGTATTTT,TRBV6-4,many,TRBJ2-3,TRBD1
CASREGGRVNTEAFF,TGTGCCAGCAGAGAAGGAGGACGGGTGAACACTGAAGCTTTCTTT,TRBV6-2/TRBV6-3,few,TRBJ1-1,-
CASSPDESETQYF,TGTGCCAGCAGCCCGGACGAGTCCGAGACCCAGTACTTC,TRBV5-6,-,TRBJ2-5,-
CASRPTGELDGYTF,TGTGCCAGCAGGCCGACCGGGGAGCTAGATGGCTACACCTTC,TRBV6-5,-,TRBJ1-2,-
CASSLGGGRSTEAFF,TGTGCCAGCAGTTTAGGCGGGGGGCGATCCACTGAAGCTTTCTTT,TRBV12-3/TRBV12-4,many,TRBJ1-1,-
CSTYGSRYGYTF,TGCAGCACTTATGGGAGCCGCTATGGCTACACCTTC,TRBV20-1,many,TRBJ1-2,-
CATRAGQVEETQYF,TGTGCCACCAGGGCGGGGCAGGTAGAAGAGACCCAGTACTTC,TRBV15,many,TRBJ2-5,-
CSVRQGAQELAQYF,TGCAGCGTAAGGCAGGGGGCGCAAGAATTAGCCCAGTACTTC,TRBV29-1,medium-sized,TRBJ2-5,TRBD1
CASSLVHQGRPEAFF,TGTGCCAGCAGCTTGGTTCATCAGGGGAGACCTGAAGCTTTCTTT,TRBV5-5,many,TRBJ1-1,-
CASSLSPDAYNEQFF,TGTGCCAGCAGCTTGTCGCCAGACGCCTACAATGAGCAGTTCTTC,TRBV5-4,few,TRBJ2-1,-
CASSRDLQSSYGYTF,TGTGCCAGCAGCCGAGATCTTCAATCCTCCTATGGCTACACCTTC,TRBV14,many,TRBJ1-2,-
CASSVETWTDTQYF,TGTGCCAGCAGCGTTGAGACGTGGACAGATACGCAGTATTTT,TRBV9,many,TRBJ2-3,-
CASGETGKDSPLHF,TGTGCCAGTGGAGAGACAGGGAAGGATTCACCCCTCCACTTT,TRBV25-1,many,TRBJ1-6,TRBD1
CSAGTAPSYEQYF,TGCAGTGCAGGGACAGCGCCCTCCTACGAGCAGTACTTC,TRBV20-1,many,TRBJ2-7,TRBD1